This is a list of T cell receptor beta chains from one sample in a study of memory CD4+ T cells and cytomegalovirus serostatus. Clones were read by immunoSEQ multiplex PCR, and TCRdb kept only the in-frame ones, dropping some. The sample has roughly 53,000 clones, roughly four fifths seen once. Input material: memory CD4+ T cells from blood. Receptor source: an adult in good health and CMV-seronegative. Each CDR3 is given with its conserved first and last residue. D genes are given only for firm matches. Size values are once, few and many counts, or a class for expanded clones, and some rows have none.

V gene: TRBV18; clone size: -; J gene: TRBJ2-3; D gene: TRBD1; CDR3 DNA: TGTGCCAGCTCACCACGGACAGGCAGTCATGCAGATACGCAGTATTTT; CDR3 protein: CASSPRTGSHADTQYF
V gene: TRBV11-2; clone size: -; J gene: TRBJ2-7; D gene: TRBD1; CDR3 DNA: TGTGCCAGCAGCTTGGCAGGGGGCATCGAGCAGTACTTC; CDR3 protein: CASSLAGGIEQYF
V gene: TRBV6-1; clone size: -; J gene: TRBJ2-7; D gene: TRBD1; CDR3 DNA: TGTGCCAGCAGGGGAGGGACAGGGAGGTACGAGCAGTACTTC; CDR3 protein: CASRGGTGRYEQYF
V gene: TRBV12-2; clone size: few; J gene: TRBJ1-6; D gene: -; CDR3 DNA: -; CDR3 protein: CASRSWGEGNSPLHF
V gene: TRBV7-3; clone size: -; J gene: TRBJ2-1; D gene: -; CDR3 DNA: TGTGCCAGCAGCTTATTCAAGTACAATGAGCAGTTCTTC; CDR3 protein: CASSLFKYNEQFF
V gene: TRBV29-1; clone size: once; J gene: TRBJ2-5; D gene: -; CDR3 DNA: TGCAGCGTTGAACGGATTGAGACCCAGTACTTC; CDR3 protein: CSVERIETQYF
V gene: TRBV12-5; clone size: -; J gene: TRBJ2-1; D gene: TRBD2; CDR3 DNA: TGTGCTAGTGGTTTGGAGAATCTAGCGGGAGGGAAATTCTTC; CDR3 protein: CASGLENLAGGKFF
V gene: TRBV5-6; clone size: -; J gene: TRBJ2-5; D gene: -; CDR3 DNA: TGTGCCAGCAGCTTCGCCCAGACTTTTGGGGAAGAGACCCAGTACTTC; CDR3 protein: CASSFAQTFGEETQYF
V gene: TRBV7-2; clone size: -; J gene: TRBJ2-7; D gene: TRBD1; CDR3 DNA: TGTGCCTCCTCCCGGGACAGGGTTAACGAGCAGTACTTC; CDR3 protein: CASSRDRVNEQYF
V gene: TRBV5-6; clone size: -; J gene: TRBJ2-5; D gene: TRBD2; CDR3 DNA: TGTGCCAGCAGCCCCCTCGGCGGGGGGAGTAGAGAGACCCAGTACTTC; CDR3 protein: CASSPLGGGSRETQYF
V gene: TRBV6-4; clone size: -; J gene: TRBJ2-1; D gene: -; CDR3 DNA: TGTGCCAGCAGTGTTGGACCGATAGGCGAGCAGTTCTTC; CDR3 protein: CASSVGPIGEQFF